This T cell receptor beta chain appears in the sequencing data of a study of cytomegalovirus exposure and HLA in healthy donors. Study-level points and caveats: In a later analysis, donors in an Asian-associated ancestry cluster reportedly had fewer N-insertions in productive TCRs than the cohort mean. Among immune exposure information, only CMV serostatus was available. Follow-up analysis later connected one missense variant in DCLRE1C with trimming of TCR beta V- and J-genes.

The CDR3 has 17 residues. After removal of 3 bases from V and 6 bases from J, the junction contained 15 bases not matched to a gene. Germline V gene lookup returns CDR1 SGHDT and CDR2 YYEEEE. Though probably carrying unrecorded immune exposures, donors were nominally healthy at sampling. A remark on this clone: Its antigen is not identified.

PCR amplification relied on 60 Vbeta primers (plus 13 Jbeta primers). Clones were read by immunoSEQ multiplex PCR, and TCRdb kept only the in-frame ones, dropping some. The repertoire holds roughly 160,000 clones, with approximately 77% as singletons. The gene calls are TRBV5-6 and TRBJ2-3; TRBD1 aligns across 8 bases. Source material: PBMCs. The clonotype comes from a female donor in good health and CMV-seronegative. The CDR3 region is CASSSPRQGPPRDTQYF. The DNA of the CDR3 is TGTGCCAGCAGCTCCCCTCGACAGGGGCCTCCGCGGGATACGCAGTATTTT.